These 20 T cell receptor beta chains originate from one sample sequenced in a study of control samples from healthy donors and cancer patients. The data were produced by immunoSEQ multiplex PCR, yet TCRdb's version contains in-frame clones alone and is incomplete. The table records roughly 100,000 clones, 80% to 90% of them present only once. Sequencing input: blood. These receptors were taken from a young man in good health.

The CDR3 reads CASSSPASKGYNEQFF. The CDR3 DNA sequence: TGTGCCAGCAGTTCCCCGGCTAGTAAGGGGTACAATGAGCAGTTCTTC. The rearrangement uses TRBV27 and TRBJ2-1; D may be TRBD1 (5 bases). V lost 4 bases, J lost 4 bases, and 17 bases lay in between. The CDR3 consists of 16 residues. The V gene's germline CDR1 is MNHEY and CDR2 SMNVEV (reference sequence).

This clone was seen a handful of times. The V call is TRBV5-1, the J call TRBJ2-1, with unresolved D. This CDR3 is built from 14 residues. Germline V gene sequence: CDR1 SGHRS, CDR2 YFSETQ. The V end was cut by 0 bases, the J end by 7 bases, with 11 bases between. The CDR3 sequence: CASSLESRRNEQFF. In DNA form, the CDR3 reads TGCGCCAGCAGCTTGGAGTCTAGGCGGAATGAGCAGTTCTTC. Full variable domain (missing parts from reference TRBV5-1 and TRBJ2-1): KAGVTQTPRYLIKTRGQQVTLSCSPISGHRSVSWYQQTPGQGLQFLFEYFSETQRNKGNFPGRFSGRQFSNSRSEMNVSTLELGDSALYLCASSLESRRNEQFFGPGTRLTVL.

The chain has TRBV10-3 and TRBJ2-7; D may match TRBD1 or TRBD2 (5 bases each). The CDR3 is 16 amino acids. The V and J ends lost 4 bases and 0 bases respectively, with 16 bases between them. CDR1 is ENHRY and CDR2 is SYGVKD in the germline V gene. DNA for the CDR3: TGTGCCATCAGTGCCCCCTTCGGGGCACGCTCCTACGAGCAGTACTTC. This encodes CAISAPFGARSYEQYF.

The gene calls are TRBV28 and TRBJ2-4; D is ambiguous. The CDR3 spans 12 residues. V lost 6 bases, J lost 0 bases, and 3 bases lay in between. Germline V CDR1 and CDR2: MDHEN, SYDVKM. The CDR3 DNA is TGTGCCAGCAGCTTAGCCAAAAACATTCAGTACTTC. Encoded protein: CASSLAKNIQYF.

CDR3 amino acids: CASGEPPTYGYTF. The CDR3 nucleotides read TGTGCCAGCGGAGAACCACCAACCTATGGCTACACCTTC. V is TRBV6-5 and J is TRBJ1-2; D is unresolved. Looked up from germline, CDR1 is MNHEY and CDR2 is SVGAGI. V lost 8 bases to trimming and J lost 4 bases, with 14 bases between them. The CDR3 consists of 13 residues.

The CDR3 is CASSYIRTGGGYGYTF. For the CDR3, the DNA is TGTGCCAGCAGTTACATCCGGACAGGGGGTGGCTATGGCTACACCTTC. V is TRBV28 and J is TRBJ1-2, with 10 bases lining up with TRBD1. V lost 4 bases and J lost 4; bases outside the gene matches: 9. The CDR3 runs to 16 residues. CDR1 MDHEN and CDR2 SYDVKM come from the germline V gene.

This chain connects TRBV10-1 to TRBJ2-7, with D hard to call. The CDR3 spans 15 residues. V lost 6 bases, J lost 4 bases, and 19 bases lay in between. Germline CDR1 reads WNHNN; CDR2 reads SYGVQD (reference sequence). The CDR3 bases are TGCGCCAGCAGACGCAGTACAGTGAGCCTTTACGAGCAGTACTTC. Protein: CASRRSTVSLYEQYF.

This clone was detected a few times. This sequence joins TRBV12-5 and TRBJ1-5; TRBD1 might be the D (5 bases). This CDR3 has 15 residues. From germline, CDR1 is LGHNT and CDR2 FRNRAP. Trimming shortened V by 0 bases and J by 12 bases, and 18 bases separated the two germline ends. The CDR3 here is CASGLVRLGPSHQHF. The CDR3 DNA sequence: TGTGCTAGTGGTTTGGTACGACTGGGACCGAGTCACCAGCATTTT.

The chain employs TRBV6-5 and TRBJ2-7; 9 bases match TRBD1. Germline CDR1 and CDR2: MNHEY and SVGAGI. The CDR3 totals 13 residues. In DNA, the CDR3 is TGTGCAGTCCAGGGACAGGGATCTCCCGAGCAGTACTTC. The encoded protein is CAVQGQGSPEQYF.

The CDR3 region is CASSLLGGETQYF. The CDR3 coding sequence is TGTGCCAGCAGTTTACTTGGGGGAGAGACCCAGTACTTC. J is TRBJ2-5 and V is TRBV27, with D perhaps given as TRBD1 or TRBD2 (5 bases each). V lost 2 bases and J lost 4, with 8 bases in between. The germline V gene encodes CDR1 MNHEY and CDR2 SMNVEV (reference sequence). The CDR3 has 13 residues.

The rearrangement uses TRBV5-6 and TRBJ1-1; possibly TRBD1 for D (5 bases). The germline CDR1 and CDR2 sequences are SGHDT and YYEEEE. The V gene lost 1 base and the J gene lost 3 bases, with 19 bases spanning the gap. The CDR3 has 17 amino acids. The CDR3 here is CASSLLGEILGDTEAFF. For the CDR3, the DNA is TGTGCCAGCAGCTTGTTAGGGGAGATACTGGGGGACACTGAAGCTTTCTTT.

The rearrangement joins TRBV18 to TRBJ2-7; D possibly corresponds to TRBD2 (6 bases). V lost 6 bases and J 6 bases, leaving 12 bases between the germline ends. The germline CDR1 and CDR2 sequences are KGHSH and LQKENI. The CDR3 covers 12 residues. In nucleotides, the CDR3 is TGTGCCAGCTCTCTGGGGGGACCCGAGCAGTACTTC. Its protein is CASSLGGPEQYF.

This clone has a single count. This sequence joins TRBV27 and TRBJ2-3; no firm D call. CDR3 size: 14 residues. Germline V gene lookup returns CDR1 MNHEY and CDR2 SMNVEV (reference sequence). Trimming cost V 5 bases and J 0 bases, with 9 bases left between them. Here the CDR3 reads CASSIGQSTDTQYF. CDR3 bases: TGTGCCAGCAGTATCGGGCAGAGCACAGATACGCAGTATTTT.

This clone was recorded once. V gene TRBV3-1 (or the pseudogene TRBV3-2) combines with J gene TRBJ2-1; 7 bases fit TRBD2. Germline CDR1 and CDR2: LGHDT and YNNKEL (reference sequence). Germline trimming cut 5 bases from V and 0 bases from J; bases unmatched to any gene: 10. The CDR3 consists of 17 residues. CDR3 amino acids: CASSFRPGEGSYNEQFF. The CDR3 nucleotides are TGTGCCAGCAGCTTTCGTCCGGGGGAGGGCTCCTACAATGAGCAGTTCTTC.

The chain combines TRBV4-1 with TRBJ1-5; D is perhaps TRBD1 (6 bases). Germline CDR1 and CDR2: MGHRA and YSYEKL. The CDR3 has 15 amino acids. Trimming took 1 base from V and 2 from J, leaving 9 bases between them. The CDR3 region has the DNA TGCGCCAGCAGCCAAGCTCCAGGGGGCAATCAGCCCCAGCATTTT. Translated: CASSQAPGGNQPQHF.

V usage is TRBV28 and J usage is TRBJ2-2; the match to TRBD2 covers 9 bases. Germline-derived CDR1 and CDR2 are MDHEN and SYDVKM. The ends lost 7 bases at V and 0 bases at J; junction bases unmatched: 3. The CDR3 spans 15 residues. The CDR3 reads CASTTSGANTGELFF. The CDR3 DNA reads as TGTGCCAGCACGACTAGCGGCGCGAACACCGGGGAGCTGTTTTTT.

The chain is built from TRBV19 and TRBJ2-2; the D is unclear. Per the germline V gene, CDR1 is LNHDA and CDR2 is SQIVND (reference sequence). CDR3 length equals 13 residues. V was pared by 6 bases and J by 5 bases, with 10 bases between. CDR3 nucleotide sequence: TGTGCCAGTAGAACGAAAGCAACCGGGGAGCTGTTTTTT. Encoded protein: CASRTKATGELFF.

This chain uses TRBV9 with TRBJ1-1; possibly TRBD1 for D (6 bases). This CDR3 region has 15 residues. Per germline, CDR1 SGDLS and CDR2 YYNGEE. Trimming stripped 3 bases from V and 0 bases from J, with 12 bases between. This CDR3 reads CASSGDGTLNTEAFF. The CDR3, as DNA: TGTGCCAGCAGCGGGGATGGGACATTGAACACTGAAGCTTTCTTT.

The rearrangement joins TRBV30 to TRBJ2-3; D is ambiguous. This CDR3 comprises 13 residues. Germline V gene lookup returns CDR1 GTSNPN and CDR2 SVGIG (reference sequence). V gave up 2 bases and J gave up 1 base, with 7 bases separating them. Here the CDR3 DNA reads TGTGCCTGGAGTACGCCCCGCACAGATACGCAGTATTTT. Encoded protein: CAWSTPRTDTQYF.

This clone came up once. The chain carries TRBV4-1 and TRBJ2-1; unclear D gene. Germline assignment: CDR1 MGHRA and CDR2 YSYEKL. This CDR3 is 16 amino acids long. Trimming left V 2 bases short and J 10 bases short, with 21 bases between. The CDR3 loop reads CASSQNPGPTNQEQFF. CDR3 DNA: TGCGCCAGCAGCCAAAACCCGGGTCCTACTAACCAAGAGCAGTTCTTC.